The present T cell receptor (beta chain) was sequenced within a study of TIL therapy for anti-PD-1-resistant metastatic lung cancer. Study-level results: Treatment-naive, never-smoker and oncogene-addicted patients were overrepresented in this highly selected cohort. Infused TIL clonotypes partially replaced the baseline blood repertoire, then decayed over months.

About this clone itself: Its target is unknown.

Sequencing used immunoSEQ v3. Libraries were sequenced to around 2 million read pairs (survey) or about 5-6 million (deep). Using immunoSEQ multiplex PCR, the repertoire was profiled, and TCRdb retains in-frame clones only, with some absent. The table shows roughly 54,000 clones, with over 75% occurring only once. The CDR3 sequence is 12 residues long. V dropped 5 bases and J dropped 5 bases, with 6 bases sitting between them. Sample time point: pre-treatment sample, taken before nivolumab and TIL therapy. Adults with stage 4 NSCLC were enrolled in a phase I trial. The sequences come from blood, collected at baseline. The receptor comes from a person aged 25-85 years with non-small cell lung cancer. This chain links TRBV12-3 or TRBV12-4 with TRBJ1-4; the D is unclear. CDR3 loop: CASSPENEKLFF. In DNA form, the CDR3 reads TGTGCCAGCAGTCCGGAGAATGAAAAACTGTTTTTT.